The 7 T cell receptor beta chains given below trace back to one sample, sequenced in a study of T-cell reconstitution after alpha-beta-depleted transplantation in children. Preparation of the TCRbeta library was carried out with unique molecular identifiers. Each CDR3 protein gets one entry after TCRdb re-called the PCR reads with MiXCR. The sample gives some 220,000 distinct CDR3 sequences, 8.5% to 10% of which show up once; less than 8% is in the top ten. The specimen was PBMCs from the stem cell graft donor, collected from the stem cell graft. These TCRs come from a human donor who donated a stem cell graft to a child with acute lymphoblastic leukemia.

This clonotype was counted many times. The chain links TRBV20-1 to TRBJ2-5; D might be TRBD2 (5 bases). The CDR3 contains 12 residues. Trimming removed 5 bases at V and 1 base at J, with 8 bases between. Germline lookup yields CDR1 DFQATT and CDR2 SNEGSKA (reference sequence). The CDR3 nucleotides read TGCAGTGCTGGACTGGTCCAAGAGACCCAGTACTTC. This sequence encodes CSAGLVQETQYF.

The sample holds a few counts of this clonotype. The CDR3 DNA reads as TGTGCCAGCAGCTTAGCGGGGGCCGGGGGTACGCAGTATTTT. Its translation: CASSLAGAGGTQYF. The chain links TRBV7-2 to TRBJ2-3; D is possibly TRBD1 or TRBD2 (6 bases each). CDR3 size: 14 residues. Germline loops: CDR1 SGHTA, CDR2 FQGNSA. Trimming took 0 bases from V and 8 from J, leaving 12 bases between them. Looking up the rest from reference TRBV7-2 and TRBJ2-3 gives the full variable domain: GAGVSQSPSNKVTEKGKDVELRCDPISGHTALYWYRQSLGQGLEFLIYFQGNSAPDKSGLPSDRFSAERTGGSVSTLTIQRTQQEDSAVYLCASSLAGAGGTQYFGPGTRLTVL.

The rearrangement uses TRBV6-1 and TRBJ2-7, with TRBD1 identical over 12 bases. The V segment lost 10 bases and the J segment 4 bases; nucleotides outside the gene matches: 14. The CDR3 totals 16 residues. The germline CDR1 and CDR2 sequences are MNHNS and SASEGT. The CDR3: CATSPGTGGLGYEQYF. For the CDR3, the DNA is TGTGCCACCTCACCCGGGACAGGGGGCTTAGGGTACGAGCAGTACTTC.

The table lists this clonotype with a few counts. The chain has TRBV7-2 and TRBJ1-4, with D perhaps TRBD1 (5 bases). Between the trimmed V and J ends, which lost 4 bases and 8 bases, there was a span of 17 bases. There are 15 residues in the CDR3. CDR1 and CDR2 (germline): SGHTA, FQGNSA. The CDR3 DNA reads TGTGCCAGCAGCTACCAGGGAAAGGGACGAGAAAAACTGTTTTTT. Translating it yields CASSYQGKGREKLFF.

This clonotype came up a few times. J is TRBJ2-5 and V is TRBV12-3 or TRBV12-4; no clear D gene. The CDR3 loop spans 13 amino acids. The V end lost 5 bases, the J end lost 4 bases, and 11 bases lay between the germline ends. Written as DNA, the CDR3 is TGTGCCAGCAGTGTTAGGTTGCCAGAGACCCAGTACTTC. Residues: CASSVRLPETQYF.

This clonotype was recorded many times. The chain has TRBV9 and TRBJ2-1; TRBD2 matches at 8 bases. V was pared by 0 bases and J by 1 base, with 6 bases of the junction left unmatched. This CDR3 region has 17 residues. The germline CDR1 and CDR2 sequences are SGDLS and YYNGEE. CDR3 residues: CASSVATGGGSYNEQFF. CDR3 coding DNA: TGTGCCAGCAGCGTAGCTACGGGGGGGGGATCCTACAATGAGCAGTTCTTC.

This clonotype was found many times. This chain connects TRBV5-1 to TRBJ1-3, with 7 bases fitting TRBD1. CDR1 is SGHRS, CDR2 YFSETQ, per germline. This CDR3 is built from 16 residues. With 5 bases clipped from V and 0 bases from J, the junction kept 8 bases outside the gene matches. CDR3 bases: TGCGCCAGCAGACAGTGGACAGGAGACTCTGGAAACACCATATATTTT. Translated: CASRQWTGDSGNTIYF.